This T cell receptor (beta chain) was profiled in a study of human T cells and chemical hapten exposure. This CDR3 contains 16 residues. Trimming stripped 2 bases from V and 1 base from J, with 13 bases between. CDR1 and CDR2 (germline): SGHAT, FQNNGV. Stated time point: healthy volunteer bleed at 2 weeks. Researchers extracted total RNA from unfractionated whole blood. TCRdb re-derived calls from the RACE reads in MiXCR, one entry per CDR3 protein. The sample lists about 45,000 distinct CDR3 sequences, 4% to 4.5% occurring once. At least ten counts were recorded for this clonotype. The sequence was collected from a human donor in good health. Some clones in this sample may be carry-over from other donors' samples. The rearrangement links TRBV11-2 to TRBJ2-3, with no clear D. The sample consisted of whole blood. CDR3 bases: TGTGCCAGCAGCTTACAGGATCCCCTGGGCACAGATACGCAGTATTTT. Protein sequence: CASSLQDPLGTDTQYF.